This TCR beta chain is drawn from a study of blood T cell repertoires in COVID-19. Per the study methods: Amplified reference gene primers provided the basis for estimating nucleated cell counts. The assay was immunoSEQ multiplex PCR, and TCRdb's table has in-frame clones only and misses some. The DNA gave D and trimming, while V, J and clone size come from that table. The sample has about 160,000 clones; 82% are singletons. CDR1 and CDR2 from the germline V gene are SGHAT and FQNNGV. The CDR3 totals 17 residues. Trimming removed 5 bases at V and 1 base at J, with 17 bases between. The clonotype comes from a woman between 35 and 50 years old with COVID-19, enrolled during active disease. The rearrangement uses TRBV11-2 and TRBJ2-2, with D possibly TRBD1 on 5 matching bases. Specimen: peripheral blood. CDR3 sequence: CASSKRRTRQNTGELFF. The CDR3 region has the DNA TGTGCCAGCAGCAAAAGACGGACACGGCAGAACACCGGGGAGCTGTTTTTT.